The 6 T cell receptor beta chains given below trace back to one sample, sequenced in a study of beta chain features in type 1 diabetes. Expressed TCRB transcripts got sequenced, as all isolated RNA was reverse transcribed. Assay: immunoSEQ multiplex PCR; the TCRdb copy retains only in-frame clones and omits some. Of fewer than 350,000 clones listed, roughly a fifth are singletons. Sequencing was done on a sample of naive CD4+ T cells from blood. Receptor source: a woman aged 18-30 years in good health.

The chain recombines TRBV11-2 with TRBJ2-4; 9 bases agree with TRBD1. The ends lost 5 bases at V and 5 bases at J; junction bases unmatched: 4. From germline, CDR1 is SGHAT and CDR2 FQNNGV. This CDR3 is built from 14 residues. Written as DNA, the CDR3 is TGTGCCAGCAGCAATGGACAGGGGCAAAACATTCAGTACTTC. It encodes CASSNGQGQNIQYF.

The rearrangement links TRBV12-5 to TRBJ2-2, with 8 bases matching TRBD2. This CDR3 is built from 15 residues. Trimming removed 2 bases from V and 7 bases from J; junction bases left unmatched: 6. Germline values: CDR1 LGHNT, CDR2 FRNRAP. DNA of the CDR3: TGTGCTAGTGGTTTGATCGCCGGGAGGGTCGGGGAGCTGTTTTTT. It codes for CASGLIAGRVGELFF.

This clone was found a few times. The sample has other DNA sequences that encode this CDR3 too. V usage is TRBV30 and J usage is TRBJ1-1; D call uncertain. The CDR3 is 13 amino acids. From germline, CDR1 is GTSNPN and CDR2 SVGIG (reference sequence). The germline V and J ends were trimmed by 0 bases and 2 bases, with 7 bases remaining between them. CDR3 nucleotide sequence: TGTGCCTGGAGTGTACAGTTAAACACTGAAGCTTTCTTT. This encodes CAWSVQLNTEAFF.

This clone was detected a few times. The rearrangement links TRBV4-2 to TRBJ2-7; TRBD2 matches 8 bases. The CDR3 sequence is 15 residues long. Trimming cost V 2 bases and J 3 bases; bases outside gene matches: 6. Germline CDR1 and CDR2: LGHNA and YNFKEQ. CDR3 nucleotides: TGTGCCAGCAGCCAAAGGCTAGCGGGTCTCTACGAGCAGTACTTC. Protein: CASSQRLAGLYEQYF.

The chain combines TRBV30 with TRBJ1-3; D not resolved. CDR1 GTSNPN and CDR2 SVGIG come from the germline V gene (reference sequence). CDR3 length: 13 amino acids. The ends were cut back, 6 bases at V and 3 bases at J, with 12 bases in the middle. CDR3 nucleotide sequence: TGTGCCTGTCGGGGAGGCAGTGGAAACACCATATATTTT. It encodes CACRGGSGNTIYF.

This rearrangement joins TRBV4-3 to TRBJ2-3, with a tentative D call TRBD2 (5 bases). V lost 3 bases and J lost 6, with 22 bases in between. Germline V gene data show CDR1 as LGHNA and CDR2 as YSLEER. The CDR3 extends over 17 amino acids. The CDR3 here is CASSHSATGGYLDTQYF. In DNA form, the CDR3 reads TGCGCCAGCAGCCACAGTGCAACCGGCGGGTATTTGGATACGCAGTATTTT.